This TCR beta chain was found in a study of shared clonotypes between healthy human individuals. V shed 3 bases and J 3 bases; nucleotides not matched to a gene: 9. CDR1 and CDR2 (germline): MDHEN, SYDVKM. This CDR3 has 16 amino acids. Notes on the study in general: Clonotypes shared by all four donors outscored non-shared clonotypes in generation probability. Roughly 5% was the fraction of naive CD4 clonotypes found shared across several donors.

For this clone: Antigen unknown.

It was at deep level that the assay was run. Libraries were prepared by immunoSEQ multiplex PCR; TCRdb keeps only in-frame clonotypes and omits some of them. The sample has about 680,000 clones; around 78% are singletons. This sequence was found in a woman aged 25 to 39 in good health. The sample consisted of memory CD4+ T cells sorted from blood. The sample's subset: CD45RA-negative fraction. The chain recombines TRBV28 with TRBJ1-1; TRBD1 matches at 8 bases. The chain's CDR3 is CASSFITGGEDTEAFF. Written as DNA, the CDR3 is TGTGCCAGCAGTTTCATAACAGGGGGTGAGGACACTGAAGCTTTCTTT.